These T cell receptor beta chains were read from a single sample in a study of cytomegalovirus exposure and HLA in healthy donors. Generated by immunoSEQ multiplex PCR, the TCRdb table keeps only in-frame clones and is missing some. The sample lists about 150,000 clones, 80% seen once, with roughly 5.3% in the top ten. Sequencing was performed on PBMCs. The receptor set was obtained from a woman aged 40 to 50 in good health and CMV-seropositive. Each CDR3 is given with its conserved first and last residue. D genes are given only for firm matches. Clone size is stated in some rows and not others, as once, few, many or a class when expanded.

J gene	V gene	D gene	clone size	CDR3 DNA	CDR3 protein
TRBJ2-5	TRBV7-9	.	.	TGTGCCAGCAGCTTACGGCGGGGAGGGGGCCAAGAGACCCAGTACTTC	CASSLRRGGGQETQYF
TRBJ2-1	TRBV10-3	.	.	TGTGCCATCAGTGAAGTCCAGGGCCGAGATGAGCAGTTCTTC	CAISEVQGRDEQFF
TRBJ2-3	TRBV9	TRBD2	.	TGTGCCAGCAGCGTAGAGGCGGGAGCAGCAGATACGCAGTATTTT	CASSVEAGAADTQYF
TRBJ2-6	TRBV9	TRBD1	few	TGTGCCAGCAGCGTTCAGGGGGCAGTGGCTGGGGCCAACGTCCTGACTTTC	CASSVQGAVAGANVLTF
TRBJ1-2	TRBV5-1	.	.	TGCGCCAGCAGCTTGGATCTTTGGGGCGGGGGTTCTGGCTACACCTTC	CASSLDLWGGGSGYTF
TRBJ2-7	TRBV4-1	TRBD2	.	TGCGCCAGCAGCCAACTTCAAGGAGGGCGAGCGGGAGATAGCTACGAGCAGTACTTC	CASSQLQGGRAGDSYEQYF
TRBJ2-1	TRBV19	TRBD2	.	TGTGCCAGTAGTAGGCTAGCGGGAGGGTATGAGCAGTTCTTC	CASSRLAGGYEQFF
TRBJ2-1	TRBV9	.	few	TGTGCCAGCAGCGTAAGTTCGAGCGGGCGGTACAATGAGCAGTTCTTC	CASSVSSSGRYNEQFF
TRBJ2-3	TRBV6-5	TRBD2	.	TGTGCCAGCAGTTACTCGAGCGGGGTAACAGATACGCAGTATTTT	CASSYSSGVTDTQYF
TRBJ2-7	TRBV5-6	.	.	TGTGCCAGCAGCTTGAGGCAGGTTAACTACGAGCAGTACTTC	CASSLRQVNYEQYF
TRBJ2-3	TRBV13	TRBD2	.	TGTGCCAGCAGCCAAGCCGGCGGGAGGGCCCAAACTAGCACAGATACGCAGTATTTT	CASSQAGGRAQTSTDTQYF
TRBJ1-2	TRBV5-5	.	.	TGTGCCAGCAGCTTAATCCAGGGCAGCTATGGCTACACCTTC	CASSLIQGSYGYTF
TRBJ2-6	TRBV27	.	.	TGTGCCAGCAAGAGCCCTAGGAGCTCTGGGGCCAACGTCCTGACTTTC	CASKSPRSSGANVLTF
TRBJ2-2	TRBV10-2	.	.	TGCGCCAGCAGTGTATCTTACACCGGGGAGCTGTTTTTT	CASSVSYTGELFF
TRBJ2-7	TRBV7-9	TRBD2	.	TGTGCCAGCAGCTTAAAGCGGGGCCACTCCTACGAGCAGTACTTC	CASSLKRGHSYEQYF
TRBJ2-3	TRBV6-6	.	.	TGTGCCAGCAGTGTGACAGCCCCGAGCACAGATACGCAGTATTTT	CASSVTAPSTDTQYF
TRBJ2-4	TRBV19	TRBD1	few	TGTGCCAGTAGTTTACAGGGGGCCGGCAAAAACATTCAGTACTTC	CASSLQGAGKNIQYF
TRBJ2-1	TRBV30	TRBD2	.	TGTGCCTGGAAAACTAGCGGGAAATACAATGAGCAGTTCTTC	CAWKTSGKYNEQFF
TRBJ1-1	TRBV19	.	.	TGTGCCAGTATCCCTAGGGGTCAGGTAATCGGGAACACTGAAGCTTTCTTT	CASIPRGQVIGNTEAFF
TRBJ2-7	TRBV9	TRBD1	.	TGTGCCAGCAGCGTAGCAGGACAGGACTACGAGCAGTACTTC	CASSVAGQDYEQYF
TRBJ2-1	TRBV11-2	TRBD2	.	TGTGCCAGCAGCTTAGGCCTAGCGGGAGGCTCCTACAATGAGCAGTTCTTC	CASSLGLAGGSYNEQFF
TRBJ1-4	TRBV28	.	.	TGTGCCAGCAGTTTGGAAAGGGGGTTTGCAACTAATGAAAAACTGTTTTTT	CASSLERGFATNEKLFF
TRBJ1-1	TRBV9	.	.	TGTGCCAGCAGCGTAGGGAGGGACGGAAGAAACACTGAAGCTTTCTTT	CASSVGRDGRNTEAFF
TRBJ2-7	TRBV19	.	.	TGTGCCAGTAGTAAAAACCGGGACTACGAGCAGTACTTC	CASSKNRDYEQYF
TRBJ1-5	TRBV30	.	.	TGTGCCTGGAGTGCCCCCCCAGTTAGCAATCAGCCCCAGCATTTT	CAWSAPPVSNQPQHF
TRBJ1-3	TRBV7-9	.	.	TGTGCCAGCAGCCCGGTGAGCTCTGGAAACACCATATATTTT	CASSPVSSGNTIYF
TRBJ2-3	TRBV6-6	TRBD2	.	TGTGCCAGCACCGTAGGGACTAGTGCCGCTACGCAGTATTTT	CASTVGTSAATQYF
TRBJ2-2	TRBV19	TRBD2	.	TGTGCCAGTAGTATACATTCCGGGACTAGCCGAACCGGGGAGCTGTTTTTT	CASSIHSGTSRTGELFF
TRBJ1-2	TRBV30	.	.	TGTGCCTGGAGTGTGACGGGAGAACCCTATGGCTACACCTTC	CAWSVTGEPYGYTF